These T cell receptor beta chains were read from a single sample in a study of cytomegalovirus exposure and HLA in healthy donors. Data came from immunoSEQ multiplex PCR; TCRdb stores just in-frame clones and leaves some out. The data contain some 120,000 clones, more than 75% of them singletons. Sequencing was done on a sample of PBMCs. Receptors originate from a man in his forties or fifties in good health and CMV-seronegative. The CDR3 runs from the conserved cysteine through the conserved F or W. A D gene is named only where the DNA matches it firmly. Size values are once, few and many counts, or a class for expanded clones, and some rows have none.

v_gene,abundance,j_gene,d_gene,CDR3nt,CDR3aa
TRBV7-3,NA,TRBJ2-2,NA,TGTGCCAGCAGCAGTTCTCATAGCACCGGGGAGCTGTTTTTT,CASSSSHSTGELFF
TRBV2,once,TRBJ1-6,NA,TGTGCCAGCAGCCCACAGGACGGTTCACCCCTCCACTTT,CASSPQDGSPLHF
TRBV25-1,NA,TRBJ1-5,NA,TGTGCCAGCAGTGAAACGGGGGGCGGTCAGCCCCAGCATTTT,CASSETGGGQPQHF
TRBV7-9,few,TRBJ1-1,NA,TGTGCCAGCAGCTCGATAGGGGCCCAGAACACTGAAGCTTTCTTT,CASSSIGAQNTEAFF
TRBV7-3,NA,TRBJ2-7,NA,TGTGCCAGCAGTTTAACCAGGGGCATAGCCTACGAGCAGTACTTC,CASSLTRGIAYEQYF
TRBV7-6,NA,TRBJ2-1,TRBD1,TGTGCCAGCAGCCCGGGGACAGGGGGGAACAATGAGCAGTTCTTC,CASSPGTGGNNEQFF
TRBV4-3,few,TRBJ2-4,TRBD2,TGCGCCAGCAGCGAACGAGTCGGCGGACTAGCCAAAAACAGTCAGTACTTC,CASSERVGGLAKNSQYF
TRBV7-2,NA,TRBJ2-1,NA,TGTGCCAGCAATGATCAGGTTTGGAATGAGCAGTTCTTC,CASNDQVWNEQFF
TRBV27,NA,TRBJ2-7,TRBD2,TGTGCCAGCAGTCCCCTTAGGGAGGGAATCTACGAGCAGTACTTC,CASSPLREGIYEQYF
TRBV5-4,NA,TRBJ2-7,NA,TGTGCCAGCAGCTTGGGCCAGGGTCATTACTACGAGCAGTACTTC,CASSLGQGHYYEQYF
TRBV5-1,NA,TRBJ1-2,TRBD1,TGCGCCAGCAGCTTGGGGGGGGGACAGGCCTATGGCTACACCTTC,CASSLGGGQAYGYTF
TRBV10-3,NA,TRBJ1-5,NA,TGTGCCATCACCGTAAACCCGGGACAGCCCCAGCATTTT,CAITVNPGQPQHF
TRBV21-1,NA,TRBJ1-2,NA,TGTGCCAGCAGACCAACCGGGACAGCTCTCAGGGGCCACACCTTC,CASRPTGTALRGHTF
TRBV5-8,NA,TRBJ1-3,NA,TGTGCCAGCAGCCCGAGGGGAGGCAGGCTGTCCTCTGGAAACACCATATATTTT,CASSPRGGRLSSGNTIYF
TRBV4-3,NA,TRBJ2-3,NA,TGCGCCAGCAGCCAACTCAGGGGTCCCAGCACAGATACGCAGTATTTT,CASSQLRGPSTDTQYF
TRBV5-1,once,TRBJ2-2,NA,TGCGCCAGCAGCTTGGGTGAGAGAGACGGGGAGCTGTTTTTT,CASSLGERDGELFF
TRBV4-2,few,TRBJ1-2,NA,TGTGCCAGCAGCCAAGATCATGGCCGGACAGCCTATGGCTACACCTTC,CASSQDHGRTAYGYTF
TRBV4-1,NA,TRBJ2-7,NA,TGCGCCAGCAGCCAAACTATTTCCGGGACTCCCTACGAGCAGTACTTC,CASSQTISGTPYEQYF
TRBV7-9,NA,TRBJ1-3,NA,TGTGCCAGCAGCTTAGTCATAACGCGCTCTGGAAACACCATATATTTT,CASSLVITRSGNTIYF
TRBV12-5,NA,TRBJ1-1,NA,TGTGCTAGTGGTCACCCGGGGGGCCAGGCTTTCTTT,CASGHPGGQAFF
TRBV25-1,few,TRBJ2-3,NA,TGTGCCAGCAGTGATGCGACATACACAGATACGCAGTATTTT,CASSDATYTDTQYF
TRBV6-5,NA,TRBJ1-2,TRBD1,TGTGCCAGCAGTAGGGGACAGGGGAATGGCTACACCTTC,CASSRGQGNGYTF
TRBV9,NA,TRBJ2-6,NA,TGTGCCAGCAGCACAACACAGGACGGTAACTCTGGGGCCAACGTCCTGACTTTC,CASSTTQDGNSGANVLTF
TRBV10-3,NA,TRBJ2-3,TRBD2,TGTGCCATCAGGGCTAGCGGGGGCACAGATACGCAGTATTTT,CAIRASGGTDTQYF
TRBV6-6,NA,TRBJ2-7,NA,TGTGCCAGCAGTTCCCCCCGGGAGGGGGCATACGAGCAGTACTTC,CASSSPREGAYEQYF
TRBV27,NA,TRBJ2-2,TRBD1,TGTGCCAGCAGTTCGCCGGGACAGGGGTTCGGGGAGCTGTTTTTT,CASSSPGQGFGELFF
TRBV7-9,NA,TRBJ1-1,TRBD1,TGTGCCAGCAGCTTTAACCGGGACAGCGAAGCTTTCTTT,CASSFNRDSEAFF